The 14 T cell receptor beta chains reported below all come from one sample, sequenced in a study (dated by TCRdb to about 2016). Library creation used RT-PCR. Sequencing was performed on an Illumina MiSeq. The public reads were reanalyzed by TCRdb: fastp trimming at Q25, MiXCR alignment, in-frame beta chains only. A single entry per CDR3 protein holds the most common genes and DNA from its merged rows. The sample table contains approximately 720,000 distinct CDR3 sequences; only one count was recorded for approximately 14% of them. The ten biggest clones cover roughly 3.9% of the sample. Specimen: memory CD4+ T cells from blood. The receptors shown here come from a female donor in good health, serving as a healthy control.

CDR3 residues: CASSLAGGQGYNEQFF. The CDR3 DNA is TGCGCCAGCAGCTTAGCGGGAGGACAAGGGTACAATGAGCAGTTCTTC. The chain employs TRBV5-1 and TRBJ2-1; 9 bases line up with TRBD2. The length of the CDR3 is 16 residues. V lost 2 bases, J lost 4 bases, and 7 bases stayed unmatched. Per the germline V gene, CDR1 is SGHRS and CDR2 is YFSETQ.

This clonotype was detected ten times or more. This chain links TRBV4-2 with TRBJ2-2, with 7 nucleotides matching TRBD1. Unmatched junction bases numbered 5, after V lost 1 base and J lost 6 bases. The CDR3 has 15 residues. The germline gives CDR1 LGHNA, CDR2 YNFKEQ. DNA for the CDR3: TGTGCCAGCAGCCAAGGGAGACAGGGTTCCGGGGAGCTGTTTTTT. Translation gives CASSQGRQGSGELFF.

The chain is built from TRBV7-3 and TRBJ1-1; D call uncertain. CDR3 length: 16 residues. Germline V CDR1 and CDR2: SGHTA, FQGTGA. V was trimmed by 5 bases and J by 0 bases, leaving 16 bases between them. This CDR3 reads CASSPYPLTMNTEAFF. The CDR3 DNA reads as TGTGCCAGCAGCCCCTACCCCCTTACCATGAACACTGAAGCTTTCTTT.

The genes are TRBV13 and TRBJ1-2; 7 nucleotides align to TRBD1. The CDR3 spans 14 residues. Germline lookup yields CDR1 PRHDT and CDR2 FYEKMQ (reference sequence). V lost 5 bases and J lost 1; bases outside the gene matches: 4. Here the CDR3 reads CASSHGQVNYGYTF. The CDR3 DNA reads TGTGCCAGCAGCCACGGACAGGTTAACTATGGCTACACCTTC.

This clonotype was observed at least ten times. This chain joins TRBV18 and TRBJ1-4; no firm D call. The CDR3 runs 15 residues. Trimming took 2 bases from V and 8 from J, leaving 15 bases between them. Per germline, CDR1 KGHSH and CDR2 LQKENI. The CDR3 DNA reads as TGTGCCAGCTCACCAAGGGCACCGATAGGGGAAAAACTGTTTTTT. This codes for CASSPRAPIGEKLFF.

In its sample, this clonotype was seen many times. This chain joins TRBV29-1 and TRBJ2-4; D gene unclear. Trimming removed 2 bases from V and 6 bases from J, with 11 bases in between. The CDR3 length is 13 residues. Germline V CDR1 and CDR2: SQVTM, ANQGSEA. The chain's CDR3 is CSVEIPAGNIQYF. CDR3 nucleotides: TGCAGCGTTGAAATCCCGGCTGGAAACATTCAGTACTTC.

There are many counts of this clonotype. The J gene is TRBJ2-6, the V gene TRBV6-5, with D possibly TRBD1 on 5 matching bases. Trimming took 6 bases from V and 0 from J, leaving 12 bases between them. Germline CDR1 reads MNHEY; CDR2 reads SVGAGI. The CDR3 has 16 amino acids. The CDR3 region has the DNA TGTGCCAGCAGGTCCGGACACCACTCTGGGGCCAACGTCCTGACTTTC. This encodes CASRSGHHSGANVLTF.

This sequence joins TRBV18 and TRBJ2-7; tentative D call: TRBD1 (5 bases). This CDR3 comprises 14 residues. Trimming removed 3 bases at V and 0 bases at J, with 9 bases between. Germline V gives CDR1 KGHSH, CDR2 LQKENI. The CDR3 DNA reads TGTGCCAGCTCACCCTCGGACACCTCCTACGAGCAGTACTTC. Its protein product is CASSPSDTSYEQYF.

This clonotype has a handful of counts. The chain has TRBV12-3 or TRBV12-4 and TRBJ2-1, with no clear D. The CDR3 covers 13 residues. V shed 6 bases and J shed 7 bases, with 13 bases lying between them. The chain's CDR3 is CASSPSTLNEQFF. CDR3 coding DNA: TGTGCCAGCAGCCCCAGCACACTGAATGAGCAGTTCTTC.

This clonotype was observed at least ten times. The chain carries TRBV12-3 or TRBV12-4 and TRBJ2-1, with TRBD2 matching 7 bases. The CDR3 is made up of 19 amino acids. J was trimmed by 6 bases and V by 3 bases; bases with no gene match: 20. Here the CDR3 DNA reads TGTGCCAGCAGTTTTGGTTGGGGCGGGAGAATAGGGTCTGGCAATGAGCAGTTCTTC. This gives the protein CASSFGWGGRIGSGNEQFF.

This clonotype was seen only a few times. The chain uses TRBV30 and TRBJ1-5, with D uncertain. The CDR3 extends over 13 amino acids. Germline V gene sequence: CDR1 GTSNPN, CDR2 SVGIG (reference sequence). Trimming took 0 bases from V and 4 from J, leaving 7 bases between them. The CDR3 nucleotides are TGTGCCTGGAGTGTAGGAGGGAATCAGCCCCAGCATTTT. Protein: CAWSVGGNQPQHF.

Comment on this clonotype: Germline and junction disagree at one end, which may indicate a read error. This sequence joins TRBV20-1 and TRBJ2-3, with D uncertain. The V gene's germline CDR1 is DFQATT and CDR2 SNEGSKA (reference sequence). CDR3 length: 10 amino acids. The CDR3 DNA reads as TGCAGTGCTGGAGACGATACGCAGTATTTT. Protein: CSAGDDTQYF.

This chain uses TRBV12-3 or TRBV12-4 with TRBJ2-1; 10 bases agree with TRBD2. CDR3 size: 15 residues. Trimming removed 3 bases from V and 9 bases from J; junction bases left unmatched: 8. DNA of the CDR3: TGTGCCAGCAGTTTTAGAGCGGGGGGGCCGGTTGAGCAGTTCTTC. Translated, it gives CASSFRAGGPVEQFF.

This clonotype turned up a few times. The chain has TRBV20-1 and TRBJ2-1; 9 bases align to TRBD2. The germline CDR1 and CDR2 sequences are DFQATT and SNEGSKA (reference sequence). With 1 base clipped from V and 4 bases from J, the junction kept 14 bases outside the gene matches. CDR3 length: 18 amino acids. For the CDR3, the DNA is TGCAGTGCTAGAGGGAGGGGGAAGCGGGAGGTCTCTTACAATGAGCAGTTCTTC. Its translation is CSARGRGKREVSYNEQFF.